This entry describes one TCR beta chain. Its cognate antigen is unknown. The data were obtained in a study of graft-versus-host responses after intestinal transplantation. The wider study: Transplantation in recipients was multivisceral, liver-intestinal, or isolated intestinal. All recipients got anti-thymocyte globulin induction, then tacrolimus and steroids for about 3 years.

With V trimmed by 1 base and J by 4 bases, 3 bases remained unmatched. CDR1 is SQVTM, CDR2 ANQGSEA, per germline. CDR3 length: 13 amino acids. The protocol was immunoSEQ multiplex PCR, while the TCRdb copy is restricted to in-frame clones and leaves out a portion. The top ten clones hold about 0.4% of a sample with tens of thousands of clones, 75% to 90% of them seen once. This TCR derives from a human donor who was the organ donor for an intestinal transplant. The chain links TRBV29-1 to TRBJ2-5, with 7 bases matching TRBD1. Sample: unstimulated CD4+ T cells sorted from spleen or lymph node cells, taken before transplant. The chain's CDR3 is CSVEGTGRETQYF. The CDR3 nucleotides are TGCAGCGTTGAAGGGACAGGAAGAGAGACCCAGTACTTC.